This TCR beta chain was observed in a study of T cells after posttransplantation cyclophosphamide. Assay: immunoSEQ multiplex PCR; the TCRdb copy retains only in-frame clones and omits some. The sample has tens of thousands of clones, none seen only once; the top ten hold approximately 2.4%. The related graft donor's blood sample was taken on the day of bone marrow donation. Study-wide points: Blood and skin or GI T cell repertoires showed limited TRB overlap. TRB clonality was highly associated with recipient CMV seropositivity and reactivation. Donor CD8+ memory clones often dominated recipient blood repertoires at later times.

This clone showed up many times. As yet, its antigen is unknown. Looked up from germline, CDR1 is SGHAT and CDR2 is FQNNGV. The CDR3 has 18 amino acids. V trimming: 7 bases; J trimming: 7 bases; junction bases outside the gene matches: 23. The sequence derives from a man aged 35-49 years in good health, CMV-negative, and a related stem cell transplant donor. The chain links TRBV11-2 to TRBJ2-7, with 9 positions matching TRBD2. Specimen: PBMCs. CDR3: CASTIKAGGPLLSGEQYV. The DNA of the CDR3 is TGTGCCAGCACGATCAAGGCGGGAGGGCCCCTTCTCTCGGGGGAGCAGTACGTC.